These 12 T cell receptor beta chains came from one sample sequenced in a study of T-cell reconstitution after alpha-beta-depleted transplantation in children. A library of TCRbeta sequences, prepared with unique molecular identifiers, was generated. Each CDR3 protein is one row after TCRdb ran MiXCR on the PCR reads. The repertoire holds approximately 230,000 distinct CDR3 sequences, with about 24% as singletons. The sequences come from PBMCs, mostly from graft donor cells, collected 360 days after TCRalphabeta/CD19-depleted stem cell transplant. The receptors were gathered from a female patient younger than 10 who had a stem cell transplant for congenital amegakaryocytic thrombocytopenia, so the T cells may come from the graft donor.

The genes are TRBV6-5 and TRBJ2-3; 9 positions agree with TRBD2. Germline V gene sequence: CDR1 MNHEY, CDR2 SVGAGI. V dropped 1 base and J dropped 8; count of bases not matched to a gene: 13. CDR3 size: 17 residues. CDR3 coding DNA: TGTGCCAGCAGTTACTTATTCCTTCGCGGGAGGGCTGGTACGCAGTATTTT. The encoded protein is CASSYLFLRGRAGTQYF.

Only a few counts were recorded for this clonotype. The CDR3, as DNA: TGTGCCAGCAGCCTGGGACACCGAAACACCATATATTTT. Its translation: CASSLGHRNTIYF. The chain joins TRBV7-9 to TRBJ1-3, with D possibly TRBD1 on 6 matching bases. The CDR3 spans 13 residues. Looked up from germline, CDR1 is SEHNR and CDR2 is FQNEAQ (reference sequence). V was trimmed by 5 bases and J by 5 bases, leaving 10 bases between them.

This chain links TRBV20-1 with TRBJ2-3; 8 nucleotides align to TRBD1. V gave up 5 bases and J gave up 3 bases; unmatched junction bases: 13. This CDR3 comprises 16 residues. Germline-derived CDR1 and CDR2 are DFQATT and SNEGSKA (reference sequence). The CDR3 loop reads CSADGRAGGATDTQYF. CDR3 nucleotide sequence: TGCAGTGCTGACGGTCGGGCAGGGGGCGCGACAGATACGCAGTATTTT.

The J gene is TRBJ1-5, the V gene TRBV12-3 or TRBV12-4; D is possibly TRBD1 (6 bases). The CDR3 totals 16 residues. The germline V and J ends were trimmed by 5 bases and 3 bases, with 17 bases remaining between them. CDR3 DNA sequence: TGTGCCAGCAGTCCGGCCCGGACAGTGACCAATCAGCCCCAGCATTTT. Translation gives CASSPARTVTNQPQHF.

This sequence joins TRBV7-6 and TRBJ2-3, with 9 positions matching TRBD2. Germline values: CDR1 SGHVS, CDR2 FNYEAQ. This CDR3 comprises 16 residues. V shed 0 bases, J shed 2 bases, and the junction held 3 bases outside the gene matches. Here the CDR3 reads CASSLATSGTTDTQYF. The CDR3 DNA reads as TGTGCCAGCAGCTTAGCGACTAGCGGTACCACAGATACGCAGTATTTT.

J is TRBJ2-2 and V is TRBV20-1, with 11 bases lining up with TRBD2. The CDR3 spans 16 residues. CDR1 is DFQATT, CDR2 SNEGSKA, per germline (reference sequence). V was clipped by 6 bases and J by 7 bases; unmatched bases: 13. Written as DNA, the CDR3 is TGCAGTGCCACCCGACTAGCGGGAAAGCGGGGCGGGGAGCTGTTTTTT. The encoded protein is CSATRLAGKRGGELFF.

The chain is built from TRBV28 and TRBJ2-7, with a possible D match to TRBD1 (6 bases). The V gene lost 7 bases and the J gene lost 7 bases, with 17 bases spanning the gap. Germline V gene sequence: CDR1 MDHEN, CDR2 SYDVKM. This CDR3 is built from 13 residues. As DNA, the CDR3 is TGTGCCAGCACCCATGGGGGCAGGGATGAGCAGTACTTC. It yields the protein CASTHGGRDEQYF.

V is TRBV27 and J is TRBJ2-7, with D tentatively TRBD1 or TRBD2 (6 bases each). The CDR3 loop spans 16 amino acids. Germline CDR1 and CDR2: MNHEY and SMNVEV (reference sequence). Trimming left V 5 bases short and J 9 bases short, with 26 bases between. The DNA of the CDR3 is TGTGCCAGCAGTCCATTTGGGACGGGGGCAGGTTTTGGGCAGTACTTC. As protein: CASSPFGTGAGFGQYF.

This clonotype was found a few times. V is TRBV3-1 and J is TRBJ2-5; possibly TRBD2 for D (5 bases). V lost 2 bases to trimming and J lost 2 bases, with 12 bases between them. This CDR3 has 15 residues. The germline gives CDR1 LGHDT, CDR2 YNNKEL (reference sequence). The CDR3 spells CASSQNPADQETQYF. Written as DNA, the CDR3 is TGTGCCAGCAGCCAAAATCCAGCGGATCAAGAGACCCAGTACTTC.

This rearrangement joins TRBV3-1 to TRBJ2-7; weak D call: TRBD2 (7 bases). Germline-derived CDR1 and CDR2 are LGHDT and YNNKEL (reference sequence). The CDR3 is 13 amino acids. V was clipped by 6 bases and J by 0 bases, with 9 bases between them. CDR3 amino acids: CASRRGGSYEQYF. The CDR3, as DNA: TGTGCCAGCAGGAGGGGGGGCTCCTACGAGCAGTACTTC.

The gene calls are TRBV4-2 and TRBJ2-1; 12 bases align to TRBD2. In germline, CDR1 is LGHNA, CDR2 YNFKEQ. Unmatched junction bases numbered 10, after V lost 2 bases and J lost 8 bases. CDR3 length equals 17 residues. CDR3 region: CASSQWTSGTPKDEQFF. CDR3 in DNA: TGTGCCAGCAGCCAATGGACTAGCGGGACCCCGAAGGATGAGCAGTTCTTC.

The rearrangement joins TRBV9 to TRBJ2-2; D gene unclear. The ends were cut back, 3 bases at V and 0 bases at J, with 12 bases in the middle. This CDR3 has 16 amino acids. Germline loops: CDR1 SGDLS, CDR2 YYNGEE. CDR3 in amino acids: CASSAYNGPNTGELFF. The CDR3 DNA sequence: TGTGCCAGCAGCGCCTACAACGGGCCGAACACCGGGGAGCTGTTTTTT.